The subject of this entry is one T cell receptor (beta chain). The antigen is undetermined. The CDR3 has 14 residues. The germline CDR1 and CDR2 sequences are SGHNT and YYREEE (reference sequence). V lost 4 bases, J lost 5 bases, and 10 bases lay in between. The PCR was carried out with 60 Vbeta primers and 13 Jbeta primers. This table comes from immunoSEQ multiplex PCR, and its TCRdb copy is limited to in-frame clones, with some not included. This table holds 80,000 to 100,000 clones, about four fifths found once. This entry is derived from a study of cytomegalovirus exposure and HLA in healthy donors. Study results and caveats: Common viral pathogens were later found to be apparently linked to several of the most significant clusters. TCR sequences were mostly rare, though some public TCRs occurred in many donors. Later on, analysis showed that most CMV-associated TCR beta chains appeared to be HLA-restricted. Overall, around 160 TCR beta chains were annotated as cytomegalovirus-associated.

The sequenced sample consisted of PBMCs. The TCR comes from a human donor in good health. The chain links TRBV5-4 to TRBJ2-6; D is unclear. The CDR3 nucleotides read TGTGCCAGCAGCCTGTATCTGTGGGCCAACGTCCTGACTTTC. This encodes CASSLYLWANVLTF.